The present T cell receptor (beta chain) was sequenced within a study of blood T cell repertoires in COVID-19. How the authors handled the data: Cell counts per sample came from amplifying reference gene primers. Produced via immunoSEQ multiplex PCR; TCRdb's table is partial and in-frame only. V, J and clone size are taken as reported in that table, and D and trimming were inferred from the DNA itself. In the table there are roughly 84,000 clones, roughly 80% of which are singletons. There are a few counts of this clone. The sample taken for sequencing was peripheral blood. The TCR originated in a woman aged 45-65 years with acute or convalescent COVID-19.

In DNA, the CDR3 is TGTGCCAGCAGGACAGGGAGAGCGAACACTGAAGCTTTCTTT. Its translation is CASRTGRANTEAFF. The chain is built from TRBV7-2 and TRBJ1-1; TRBD1 matches 7 bases. Germline-derived CDR1 and CDR2 are SGHTA and FQGNSA. Trimming at V came to 6 bases and at J to 1 base, leaving 5 bases not matched to a gene. This CDR3 has 14 residues.